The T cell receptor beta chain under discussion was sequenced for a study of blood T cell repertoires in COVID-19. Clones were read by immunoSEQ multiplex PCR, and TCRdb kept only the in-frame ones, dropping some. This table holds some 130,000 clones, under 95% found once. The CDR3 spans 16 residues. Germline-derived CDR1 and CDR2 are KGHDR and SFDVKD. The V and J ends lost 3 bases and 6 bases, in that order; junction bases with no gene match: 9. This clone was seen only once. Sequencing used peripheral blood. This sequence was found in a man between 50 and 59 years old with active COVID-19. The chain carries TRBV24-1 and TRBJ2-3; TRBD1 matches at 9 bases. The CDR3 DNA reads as TGTGCCACCAGTGATCCCGGGACAGGGAAGGAGGATACGCAGTATTTT. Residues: CATSDPGTGKEDTQYF.